This T cell receptor (beta chain) was recorded in a study of T cell responses to AZD1222 COVID-19 vaccine. Profiled with immunoSEQ multiplex PCR; TCRdb holds only in-frame clones, not every one. Of some 150,000 clones in the sample, about 91% were seen once. Trimming removed 6 bases at V and 4 bases at J, with 11 bases between. Germline V CDR1 and CDR2: LNHDA, SQIVND (reference sequence). The CDR3 has 13 residues. This chain joins TRBV19 and TRBJ2-3; D unresolved. The material sequenced was peripheral blood, taken on day 0 of AZD1222 vaccination. The origin of this receptor is an adult in good health. CDR3 DNA sequence: TGTGCCAGTAGAGATCTGTTGTCAGATACGCAGTATTTT. As protein: CASRDLLSDTQYF.